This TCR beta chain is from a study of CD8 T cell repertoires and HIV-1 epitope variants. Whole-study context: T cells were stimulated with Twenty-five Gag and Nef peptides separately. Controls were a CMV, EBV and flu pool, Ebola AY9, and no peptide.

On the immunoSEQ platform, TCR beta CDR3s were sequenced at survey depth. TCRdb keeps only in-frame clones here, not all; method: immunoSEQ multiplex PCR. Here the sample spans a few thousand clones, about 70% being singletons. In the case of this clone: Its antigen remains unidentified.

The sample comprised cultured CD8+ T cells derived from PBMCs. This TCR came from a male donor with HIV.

The CDR3 nucleotides read TGTGCCACTTCGGGAAGTACGACGTCCGATACTGAAGCTTTCTTT. It codes for CATSGSTTSDTEAFF. The chain carries TRBV19 and TRBJ1-1, with D hard to call. CDR1 is LNHDA, CDR2 SQIVND, per germline (reference sequence). The V and J ends lost 10 bases and 5 bases respectively, with 23 bases between them. The CDR3 spans 15 residues.